One and the same sample provided the 21 T cell receptor beta chains below, sequenced in a study of blood T cell repertoires in COVID-19. Sequencing was performed with immunoSEQ multiplex PCR; in TCRdb, only in-frame clones are kept and a portion is missing. The data hold 120,000 to 150,000 clones, with around 80% observed a single time. The specimen sequenced was PBMCs or T cells enriched from blood (not recorded which). The receptors originated from a woman between 18 and 29 years old who had been exposed to COVID-19.

In DNA form, the CDR3 reads TGTGCCAGTAGTATCTCCTACTACCGGGTCGTAGCCAAAAACATTCAGTACTTC. It specifies CASSISYYRVVAKNIQYF. The chain uses TRBV19 and TRBJ2-4; D is uncertain. Germline V lookup: CDR1 LNHDA, CDR2 SQIVND (reference sequence). The CDR3 is 18 amino acids. The V and J ends lost 3 bases and 0 bases respectively, with 18 bases between them.

The V call is TRBV28, the J call TRBJ2-3; D not certain. There are 13 residues in the CDR3. The germline V and J ends were trimmed by 6 bases and 4 bases, with 11 bases remaining between them. Germline values: CDR1 MDHEN, CDR2 SYDVKM. CDR3 DNA: TGTGCCAGCAGCACCCAGGCTCCAGATACGCAGTATTTT. Protein product: CASSTQAPDTQYF.

This clone was counted only a few times. This chain links TRBV7-2 with TRBJ1-1; D not certain. This CDR3 is 16 amino acids long. The ends were cut back, 2 bases at V and 4 bases at J, with 17 bases in the middle. CDR1 SGHTA and CDR2 FQGNSA come from the germline V gene. CDR3 region: CASSLQLVERGTEAFF. In nucleotides, the CDR3 is TGTGCCAGCAGCTTACAATTAGTGGAACGAGGCACTGAAGCTTTCTTT.

The chain carries TRBV28 and TRBJ2-7, with TRBD1 matching over 9 bases. Germline values: CDR1 MDHEN, CDR2 SYDVKM. The V gene end was trimmed by 1 base and the J gene end by 5 bases; junction bases not matched to a gene: 12. The CDR3 runs to 17 residues. The CDR3, as DNA: TGTGCCAGCAGTTTATTAGACAAAACACAGGGGGCTGACGAGCAGTACTTC. It specifies CASSLLDKTQGADEQYF.

The chain joins TRBV3-1 (or the pseudogene TRBV3-2) to TRBJ2-7; 8 positions agree with TRBD2. The CDR3 runs 15 residues. CDR1 and CDR2 (germline): LGHDT, YNNKEL (reference sequence). The J segment lost 4 bases and the V segment lost 2 bases, leaving 7 bases of the junction unmatched. The CDR3 nucleotides are TGTGCCAGCAGCCAACAAGCGGGAGAAGTGTACGAGCAGTACTTC. Protein: CASSQQAGEVYEQYF.

This clone was seen ten or more times. The rearrangement uses TRBV28 and TRBJ2-7; D might be TRBD1 (7 bases). The germline V gene encodes CDR1 MDHEN and CDR2 SYDVKM. The CDR3 has 12 residues. The V end lost 10 bases, the J end lost 5 bases, and 15 bases lay between the germline ends. CDR3 loop: CATSTGRNEQYF. CDR3 DNA sequence: TGTGCCACCTCGACAGGGAGGAACGAGCAGTACTTC.

The chain combines TRBV28 with TRBJ1-5; D gene unclear. The CDR3 is 13 residues long. Germline CDR1 is MDHEN and CDR2 is SYDVKM. Trimming took 6 bases from V and 9 from J, leaving 15 bases between them. CDR3: CASRSAPHWPQHF. DNA of the CDR3: TGTGCCAGCAGATCTGCCCCTCACTGGCCCCAGCATTTT.

This rearrangement joins TRBV6-2 or TRBV6-3 to TRBJ2-7, with a weak D call TRBD2 (5 bases). The V end lost 5 bases, the J end lost 2 bases, and 16 bases lay between the germline ends. CDR1 MNHEY and CDR2 SVGEGT come from the germline V gene. The CDR3 loop spans 15 amino acids. The CDR3 DNA is TGTGCCAGCAGTCAACCCGGACTTGCCCCCTACGAGCAGTACTTC. It codes for CASSQPGLAPYEQYF.

The gene calls are TRBV4-1 and TRBJ1-5; D uncertain. The CDR3 length is 18 residues. Germline-derived CDR1 and CDR2 are MGHRA and YSYEKL. V dropped 0 bases and J dropped 0 bases, with 15 bases sitting between them. The CDR3 nucleotides are TGCGCCAGCAGCCAAGATAAACAGCTGGACTTTAGCAATCAGCCCCAGCATTTT. Protein product: CASSQDKQLDFSNQPQHF.

The rearrangement joins TRBV28 to TRBJ1-5; D is possibly TRBD1 (6 bases). V lost 10 bases to trimming and J lost 6 bases, with 22 bases between them. This CDR3 has 15 amino acids. The germline V gene has CDR1 MDHEN and CDR2 SYDVKM. Here the CDR3 reads CATVTRGIGLQPQHF. For the CDR3, the DNA is TGTGCCACCGTGACCAGGGGAATCGGTCTTCAGCCCCAGCATTTT.

This clone was recorded at least ten times. V and J are TRBV7-9 and TRBJ1-1, with D possibly TRBD1 on 6 matching bases. The V end lost 3 bases, the J end lost 6 bases, and 17 bases lay between the germline ends. Looked up from germline, CDR1 is SEHNR and CDR2 is FQNEAQ (reference sequence). The CDR3 sequence is 15 residues long. The CDR3 sequence is CASSLITGRVAEAFF. CDR3 DNA: TGTGCCAGCAGCTTGATCACAGGGAGGGTGGCTGAAGCTTTCTTT.

The rearrangement joins TRBV27 to TRBJ1-3; D unclear. The CDR3 extends over 14 amino acids. Per the germline V gene, CDR1 is MNHEY and CDR2 is SMNVEV (reference sequence). V gave up 6 bases and J gave up 0 bases, with 9 bases separating them. DNA of the CDR3: TGTGCCAGCAGGGGGAGCTCCTCTGGAAACACCATATATTTT. It encodes CASRGSSSGNTIYF.

This chain links TRBV7-7 with TRBJ1-4; TRBD1 might be the D (6 bases). Germline CDR1 is SSHAT and CDR2 is FNYEAQ (reference sequence). This CDR3 region has 16 residues. The ends were cut back, 0 bases at V and 7 bases at J, with 15 bases in the middle. CDR3 coding DNA: TGTGCCAGCAGCTTAGCGGCCAGGACAGTATTTGAAAAACTGTTTTTT. As protein: CASSLAARTVFEKLFF.

The chain has TRBV4-1 and TRBJ2-2; tentatively, D is TRBD2 (5 bases). Between the trimmed V and J ends, which lost 0 bases and 5 bases, there was a span of 7 bases. CDR1 MGHRA and CDR2 YSYEKL come from the germline V gene. The CDR3 covers 14 residues. CDR3: CASSQEKRTGELFF. In nucleotides, the CDR3 is TGCGCCAGCAGCCAAGAGAAGCGGACCGGGGAGCTGTTTTTT.

The chain links TRBV19 to TRBJ1-1; TRBD1 aligns across 7 bases. V gave up 5 bases and J gave up 1 base; unmatched junction bases: 7. CDR1 LNHDA and CDR2 SQIVND come from the germline V gene (reference sequence). This CDR3 is built from 15 residues. CDR3 sequence reads: CASSQEGAGNTEAFF. CDR3 nucleotide sequence: TGTGCCAGTAGTCAGGAGGGGGCCGGGAACACTGAAGCTTTCTTT.

The V gene is TRBV3-1 (or the pseudogene TRBV3-2), the J gene TRBJ2-7; tentatively, D is TRBD1 (9 bases). With 1 base removed from V and 2 bases from J, the gap between germline ends came to 33 bases. There are 22 residues in the CDR3. Germline assignment: CDR1 LGHDT and CDR2 YNNKEL (reference sequence). The CDR3 protein is CASSQGTDARGQGRAGAYEQYF. CDR3 sequence (DNA): TGTGCCAGCAGCCAAGGGACCGACGCCCGAGGACAGGGGCGAGCGGGGGCCTACGAGCAGTACTTC.

V usage is TRBV2 and J usage is TRBJ2-2, with 7 bases that match TRBD1. Per the germline V gene, CDR1 is SNHLY and CDR2 is FYNNEI. Germline trimming cut 4 bases from V and 8 bases from J; bases unmatched to any gene: 4. The CDR3 spans 13 residues. CDR3 amino acids: CASSGQGRGELFF. For the CDR3, the DNA is TGTGCCAGCAGTGGACAGGGTAGGGGGGAGCTGTTTTTT.

The chain links TRBV9 to TRBJ1-3; a possible D gene is TRBD1 (6 bases). Trimming removed 7 bases from V and 2 bases from J, with 10 bases in between. The CDR3 has 13 residues. In germline, CDR1 is SGDLS, CDR2 YYNGEE. The CDR3 DNA sequence: TGTGCCAGCTCTTGGGGGCCTGGAAACACCATATATTTT. Amino acids: CASSWGPGNTIYF.

J is TRBJ1-2 and V is TRBV5-1; TRBD1 aligns across 8 bases. This CDR3 has 13 amino acids. Germline CDR1 SGHRS, CDR2 YFSETQ. Trimming cost V 3 bases and J 3 bases; bases outside gene matches: 1. The CDR3 DNA is TGCGCCAGCAGCTCACAGGGGGACTATGGCTACACCTTC. Translation: CASSSQGDYGYTF.

In nucleotides, the CDR3 is TGTGCCAGCAGCTTCGGAGGAATCAGCGGGACCCCTAACAGGAATGAGCAGTTCTTC. As protein: CASSFGGISGTPNRNEQFF. The chain carries TRBV7-8 and TRBJ2-1, with 7 bases that match TRBD2. Trimming cost V 3 bases and J 7 bases; bases outside gene matches: 21. Germline loops: CDR1 SGHVS, CDR2 FQNEAQ. The length of the CDR3 is 19 residues.

The V and J genes are TRBV11-2 and TRBJ2-2, with TRBD2 matching 7 bases. The CDR3 contains 15 residues. Trimming cost V 5 bases and J 3 bases; bases outside gene matches: 6. CDR1 and CDR2 from the germline V gene are SGHAT and FQNNGV. CDR3 sequence (DNA): TGTGCCAGCAGCCGCAGCGGGAAAGACACCGGGGAGCTGTTTTTT. It is translated as CASSRSGKDTGELFF.